The next 24 T cell receptor beta chains were all read from a single sample in a study of control samples from healthy donors and cancer patients. This table comes from immunoSEQ multiplex PCR, and its TCRdb copy is limited to in-frame clones, with some not included. The table includes 250,000 to 300,000 clones, approximately 80% detected once. Sequenced: PBMCs. These receptor sequences come from a woman in her sixties or seventies with lung cancer.

The chain is built from TRBV6-5 and TRBJ1-4; 8 positions match TRBD1. Germline V gene sequence: CDR1 MNHEY, CDR2 SVGAGI. This CDR3 comprises 14 residues. The junction had 8 bases not matched to a gene; V was cut back by 6 bases and J by 8 bases. The CDR3 protein is CASRKDRVGEKLFF. The CDR3 nucleotides read TGTGCCAGCAGGAAGGACAGGGTCGGCGAAAAACTGTTTTTT.

The V gene is TRBV5-1, the J gene TRBJ2-1, with 8 bases aligning to TRBD2. Trimming removed 4 bases from V and 4 bases from J; junction bases left unmatched: 4. CDR3 length: 14 amino acids. The germline gives CDR1 SGHRS, CDR2 YFSETQ. The chain's CDR3 is CASSPRGVYNEQFF. The DNA for the CDR3 is TGCGCCAGCAGCCCGCGGGGGGTTTACAATGAGCAGTTCTTC.

J is TRBJ2-5 and V is TRBV25-1, with 7 bases aligning to TRBD2. After removal of 1 base from V and 5 bases from J, the junction contained 7 bases not matched to a gene. CDR1 and CDR2 from the germline V gene are MGHDK and SYGVNS. This CDR3 has 15 amino acids. The CDR3 DNA reads TGTGCCAGCAGTGAATGGGGAGGGGCAGGGGAGACCCAGTACTTC. Translated: CASSEWGGAGETQYF. The full variable domain, completed using reference TRBV25-1 and TRBJ2-5, is EADIYQTPRYLVIGTGKKITLECSQTMGHDKMYWYQQDPGMELHLIHYSYGVNSTEKGDLSSESTVSRIRTEHFPLTLESARPSHTSQYLCASSEWGGAGETQYFGPGTRLLVL.

J is TRBJ2-1 and V is TRBV4-1; tentatively, D is TRBD1 (5 bases). This CDR3 contains 14 residues. CDR1 is MGHRA and CDR2 is YSYEKL in the germline V gene. V lost 1 base and J lost 4, with 8 bases in between. The CDR3 reads CASSQGPGYNEQFF. In nucleotides, the CDR3 is TGCGCCAGCAGCCAAGGTCCAGGGTACAATGAGCAGTTCTTC.

CDR3 in amino acids: CASTSGPGNTEAFF. Here the CDR3 DNA reads TGTGCCAGCACCTCAGGTCCGGGTAACACTGAAGCTTTCTTT. This chain connects TRBV7-3 to TRBJ1-1; D is undetermined. Trimming took 7 bases from V and 2 from J, leaving 14 bases between them. The germline CDR1 and CDR2 sequences are SGHTA and FQGTGA. The CDR3 is 14 amino acids.

The gene calls are TRBV6-5 and TRBJ2-7, with 8 bases aligning to TRBD1. Germline lookup yields CDR1 MNHEY and CDR2 SVGAGI. With V trimmed by 1 base and J by 4 bases, 3 bases remained unmatched. The CDR3 runs 14 residues. The CDR3 reads CASSYFQGAYEQYF. As DNA, the CDR3 is TGTGCCAGCAGTTACTTCCAGGGGGCTTACGAGCAGTACTTC.

The chain couples TRBV27 to TRBJ1-6; the D gene is possibly TRBD1 (5 bases). The CDR3 is 15 residues long. Germline CDR1 and CDR2: MNHEY and SMNVEV (reference sequence). Trimming removed 2 bases from V and 3 bases from J, with 8 bases in between. CDR3 nucleotides: TGTGCCAGCAGTTTAGGGGGGAACTATAATTCACCCCTCCACTTT. Translated, it gives CASSLGGNYNSPLHF.

This sequence joins TRBV24-1 and TRBJ2-1, with 9 bases fitting TRBD2. The trim removed 4 bases at V and 6 bases at J, leaving 12 bases unmatched. The CDR3 consists of 17 residues. The germline CDR1 and CDR2 sequences are KGHDR and SFDVKD. CDR3 nucleotides: TGTGCCACCAGTGACTCCACCGGCGGGGGGGCCTCCAATGAGCAGTTCTTC. It is translated as CATSDSTGGGASNEQFF.

This sequence joins TRBV28 and TRBJ1-2, with D possibly TRBD1 on 6 matching bases. This CDR3 has 14 residues. V was pared by 6 bases and J by 0 bases, with 11 bases between. Germline V gene lookup returns CDR1 MDHEN and CDR2 SYDVKM. The CDR3 region is CASRGDNSNYGYTF. The CDR3, as DNA: TGTGCCAGCAGGGGGGACAATTCTAACTATGGCTACACCTTC.

This clone was counted between two and nine times. The chain carries TRBV3-1 (or the pseudogene TRBV3-2) and TRBJ1-4, with D perhaps TRBD1 (5 bases). The CDR3 is 14 residues long. Trimming took 4 bases from V and 5 from J, leaving 11 bases between them. Germline CDR1 LGHDT, CDR2 YNNKEL (reference sequence). In DNA form, the CDR3 reads TGTGCCAGCAGCCCGGGACCGCAGAATGAAAAACTGTTTTTT. It encodes CASSPGPQNEKLFF.

The rearrangement uses TRBV9 and TRBJ1-1, with D uncertain. V was pared by 0 bases and J by 0 bases, with 3 bases between. Germline lookup yields CDR1 SGDLS and CDR2 YYNGEE. The CDR3 has 13 residues. The CDR3 spells CASSVEVNTEAFF. In DNA form, the CDR3 reads TGTGCCAGCAGCGTAGAGGTGAACACTGAAGCTTTCTTT.

This chain joins TRBV5-5 and TRBJ2-5; D might be TRBD1 (6 bases). V gave up 1 base and J gave up 4 bases, with 17 bases separating them. This CDR3 has 16 residues. CDR1 and CDR2 (germline): SGHKS, YYEKEE (reference sequence). This CDR3 is CASSLIRGTPGETQYF. In DNA form, the CDR3 reads TGTGCCAGCAGCTTGATAAGGGGGACACCTGGAGAGACCCAGTACTTC.

V and J are TRBV7-3 and TRBJ2-3; TRBD2 matches at 13 bases. CDR3 size: 16 residues. V dropped 3 bases and J dropped 2; count of bases not matched to a gene: 2. Germline V CDR1 and CDR2: SGHTA, FQGTGA. This chain's CDR3 is CASSLGTSGITDTQYF. CDR3 nucleotide sequence: TGTGCCAGCAGCTTGGGGACTAGCGGGATCACAGATACGCAGTATTTT.

The J gene is TRBJ2-7, the V gene TRBV6-6, with 8 nucleotides matching TRBD1. Per germline, CDR1 MNHNY and CDR2 SVGAGI (reference sequence). The CDR3 has 15 residues. V lost 8 bases, J lost 0 bases, and 9 bases stayed unmatched. The CDR3 sequence: CASEGRQGSSYEQYF. CDR3 nucleotides: TGTGCCAGCGAAGGGAGACAGGGGAGCTCCTACGAGCAGTACTTC.

This clone was recorded only once. The J gene is TRBJ2-3, the V gene TRBV10-2; 8 bases agree with TRBD2. From germline, CDR1 is WSHSY and CDR2 SAAADI. J was trimmed by 2 bases and V by 3 bases; bases with no gene match: 7. There are 16 residues in the CDR3. CDR3 bases: TGCGCCAGCAGTGAAAGGGCGGGAGGCCCCACAGATACGCAGTATTTT. It is translated as CASSERAGGPTDTQYF.

V usage is TRBV19 and J usage is TRBJ1-2; D is unclear. This CDR3 contains 13 residues. The germline V gene encodes CDR1 LNHDA and CDR2 SQIVND (reference sequence). V was trimmed by 1 base and J by 4 bases, leaving 7 bases between them. The CDR3 reads CASSIVASYGYTF. The CDR3 DNA reads as TGTGCCAGTAGTATAGTCGCGTCCTATGGCTACACCTTC.

The CDR3 here is CASSIIASTINQPQHF. CDR3 bases: TGTGCCAGTAGTATAATTGCATCCACTATCAATCAGCCCCAGCATTTT. The V gene is TRBV19, the J gene TRBJ1-5, with D hard to call. The CDR3 extends over 16 amino acids. The V gene's germline CDR1 is LNHDA and CDR2 SQIVND (reference sequence). Trimming shortened V by 2 bases and J by 3 bases, and 14 bases separated the two germline ends.

The rearrangement links TRBV19 to TRBJ1-5, with 7 positions matching TRBD1. V lost 5 bases to trimming and J lost 3 bases; unmatched junction nucleotides: 13. The CDR3 runs to 17 residues. Germline CDR1 reads LNHDA; CDR2 reads SQIVND (reference sequence). CDR3 DNA: TGTGCCAGTAGTTCTAGGGGGGGACAGAGCAACAATCAGCCCCAGCATTTT. Translating it yields CASSSRGGQSNNQPQHF.

This clone was recorded once. The rearrangement joins TRBV2 to TRBJ2-3; D may be TRBD1 (6 bases). This CDR3 has 14 amino acids. Trimming stripped 7 bases from V and 4 bases from J, with 15 bases between. CDR1 and CDR2 (germline): SNHLY, FYNNEI. The CDR3 sequence: CASKRQVPPDTQYF. CDR3 coding DNA: TGTGCCAGCAAAAGACAGGTACCCCCAGATACGCAGTATTTT.

The chain combines TRBV5-8 with TRBJ2-5, with D possibly matching TRBD1 (6 bases). Germline V gene data show CDR1 as SGHTS and CDR2 as YDEGEE. This CDR3 contains 17 residues. Trimming shortened V by 1 base and J by 1 base, and 17 bases separated the two germline ends. Here the CDR3 reads CASSLFQGTNTQETQYF. In DNA form, the CDR3 reads TGTGCCAGCAGCTTGTTCCAGGGGACCAATACCCAAGAGACCCAGTACTTC.

The chain has TRBV27 and TRBJ1-6; D is perhaps TRBD1 (5 bases). There are 16 residues in the CDR3. Trimming removed 4 bases from V and 0 bases from J, with 10 bases in between. In germline, CDR1 is MNHEY, CDR2 SMNVEV (reference sequence). The CDR3 bases are TGTGCCAGCAGTTCTTCAGGGAGCTCCTATAATTCACCCCTCCACTTT. Its protein is CASSSSGSSYNSPLHF.

This clone was counted a few times. The rearrangement links TRBV9 to TRBJ1-1, with 7 bases that match TRBD1. This CDR3 has 16 residues. The V gene's germline CDR1 is SGDLS and CDR2 YYNGEE. Trimming at V came to 2 bases and at J to 4 bases, leaving 11 bases not matched to a gene. In DNA form, the CDR3 reads TGTGCCAGCAGCGTCACCCAGGGGGGCGAAGGCACTGAAGCTTTCTTT. This encodes CASSVTQGGEGTEAFF.

This clone was observed a single time. This sequence joins TRBV7-9 and TRBJ2-7; D gene unclear. Germline-derived CDR1 and CDR2 are SEHNR and FQNEAQ (reference sequence). V was shortened by 5 bases and J by 3 bases, with 5 bases between the two germline ends. CDR3 size: 11 residues. The CDR3 DNA sequence: TGTGCCAGCAGCGAGAACTACGAGCAGTACTTC. It is translated as CASSENYEQYF.

Worth noting for this clone: Other nucleotide sequences in the sample specify the same CDR3. J is TRBJ2-1 and V is TRBV10-2, with D perhaps matching TRBD1 (9 bases). The CDR3 is made up of 17 amino acids. CDR1 and CDR2 (germline): WSHSY, SAAADI. The CDR3: CPTRAGGGGTGSNEQFF. The CDR3 nucleotides are TGCCCCACCCGTGCGGGGGGCGGGGGGACAGGGTCGAATGAGCAGTTCTTC.